Following are 6 T cell receptor beta chains from one sample sequenced in a study of siplizumab effects on memory and regulatory T cells. The method was immunoSEQ multiplex PCR; TCRdb's version includes in-frame clones alone and lacks a portion of them. Seen here are 55,000 to 70,000 clones, 85% to 95% observed once, and the top ten hold about two fifths. Material for sequencing was CD8+ T cells sorted from blood. These receptor sequences come from a human donor in good health.

The chain carries TRBV14 and TRBJ1-1, with D possibly matching TRBD1 (5 bases). The germline CDR1 and CDR2 sequences are SGHDN and FVKESK. The length of the CDR3 is 17 residues. V was clipped by 1 base and J by 1 base, with 16 bases between them. CDR3 nucleotide sequence: TGTGCCAGCAGCCAAGGAACAGGACCTCCGAGGAACACTGAAGCTTTCTTT. Its protein product is CASSQGTGPPRNTEAFF.

This chain links TRBV5-5 with TRBJ1-1; D is ambiguous. Per the germline V gene, CDR1 is SGHKS and CDR2 is YYEKEE (reference sequence). Trimming took 0 bases from V and 1 from J, leaving 4 bases between them. The CDR3 consists of 13 residues. The CDR3 loop is CASSLDTNTEAFF. CDR3 bases: TGTGCCAGCAGCTTGGACACGAACACTGAAGCTTTCTTT.

The chain is built from TRBV4-2 and TRBJ2-5, with TRBD2 matching over 7 bases. The J call is in doubt because the DNA end fits TRBJ2-7 better. Germline CDR1 reads LGHNA; CDR2 reads YNFKEQ. This CDR3 has 20 amino acids. CDR3 coding DNA: TGTGCCAGCAGCCAAGCACCGATTGGATCTGGCGGGAGAGCAATCTACGAGCAGTACTTC. It encodes CASSQAPIGSGGRAIYEQYF.

The DNA of the CDR3 is TGTGCCAGCAGTATAGTATCGGGAGATACGCAGTATTTT. It encodes CASSIVSGDTQYF. The chain couples TRBV28 to TRBJ2-3, with no clear D. With 5 bases removed from V and 5 bases from J, the gap between germline ends came to 11 bases. Germline CDR1 and CDR2: MDHEN and SYDVKM. This CDR3 contains 13 residues.

The chain joins TRBV11-2 to TRBJ2-1; 16 bases map to TRBD2. Germline loops: CDR1 SGHAT, CDR2 FQNNGV. The CDR3 length is 14 residues. V lost 8 bases to trimming and J lost 10 bases; unmatched junction nucleotides: 5. Written as DNA, the CDR3 is TGTGCCAGCGCCGGGACTAGCGGGAGGGACGAGCAGTTCTTC. It encodes CASAGTSGRDEQFF.

The chain links TRBV5-8 to TRBJ2-3, with TRBD2 identical over 12 bases. V was clipped by 4 bases and J by 2 bases; unmatched bases: 5. The CDR3 totals 16 residues. Germline-derived CDR1 and CDR2 are SGHTS and YDEGEE. This CDR3 is CASSAGLAGHTDTQYF. CDR3 coding DNA: TGTGCCAGCAGCGCGGGACTAGCGGGCCACACAGATACGCAGTATTTT.